The clone carrying this TCR beta chain showed up just once. The data were obtained in a study of blood T cell repertoires in COVID-19. Study details: Spain, Italy and the United States supplied samples that represented acute and convalescent COVID-19. PBMCs, B-cell-depleted T cells, or T cells provided the cDNA or gDNA that made up the material.

CDR1 and CDR2 from the germline V gene are MGHDK and SYGVNS. Germline trimming cut 2 bases from V and 7 bases from J; bases unmatched to any gene: 12. CDR3 length: 16 residues. Per the original methods: Estimation of nucleated cell counts was performed using reference gene primer amplification. The assay was immunoSEQ multiplex PCR, and TCRdb's table has in-frame clones only and misses some. V and J calls and clone size come straight from that table; D and trimming were deduced from the DNA. The sample yields 12,000 to 15,000 clones, 85% to 90% seen once. The clonotype originates from a human donor in a cohort sampled during active COVID-19. The chain carries TRBV25-1 and TRBJ1-2; 8 bases match TRBD1. The sample taken for sequencing was peripheral blood. CDR3 protein: CASSELLGQGGLGYTF. CDR3 DNA: TGTGCCAGCAGTGAACTCTTAGGACAGGGAGGTCTTGGCTACACCTTC.